This TCR beta chain was captured in a study of blood T cell repertoires in COVID-19. Clones were sequenced by immunoSEQ multiplex PCR, and TCRdb holds only the in-frame ones, with some missing. The sample records about 150,000 clones, 80% being singletons. Unmatched junction bases numbered 7, after V lost 0 bases and J lost 7 bases. The CDR3 runs to 17 residues. Germline loops: CDR1 LGHNA, CDR2 YNFKEQ. This clone was counted a few times. The chain recombines TRBV4-2 with TRBJ2-1; 12 positions agree with TRBD2. Sequenced: peripheral blood. The clonotype was recovered from a woman aged 50 to 60 with acute or convalescent COVID-19. For the CDR3, the DNA is TGTGCCAGCAGCCAAGATGGGTCTAGCGGGGGGGCTAATGAGCAGTTCTTC. Protein: CASSQDGSSGGANEQFF.